This T cell receptor beta chain was identified during a study of shared clonotypes between healthy human individuals (TCRdb year 2020). In terms of the full investigation: A few men and two women, aged 18 to 49 years, made up the cohort. For each donor, three plates each were used for CD4 naive and CD4 memory, two plates were used for CD8 naive, and one plate was used for CD8 memory. To increase sequencing depth and limit assay-specific biases, TCR repertoire library preparation and sequencing were carried out by different laboratories using diverse techniques. To estimate repertoire size and how much clonotype sharing occurs between individuals, the study deeply sequenced the blood TCR repertoires of several healthy adults. Per donor, leukapheresis produced somewhere between about 0.85 and 9.5 billion PBMCs. The research as a whole found: Sharing across four donors was observed for approximately 5% of naive CD4, under 4% of naive CD8, over 2% of memory CD4, and roughly 0.43% of memory CD8 clonotypes. Higher generation probabilities were observed for clonotypes shared by all four sorted-subset donors than for non-shared clonotypes. Estimated clonotype richness was generally larger for naive than for memory subsets. The small number of donors limited the genetic and exposure-history diversity represented. Incomplete sequencing was indicated by rarefaction of sorted-subset datasets, despite the large sequencing depth. Sampling was restricted to blood, and TCR repertoires in tissues likely differ from the TCR repertoires found in blood. Pairwise subsampling indicated that sequencing depth was expected to affect the degree of clonotype sharing among donors.

TCR CDR3 regions were amplified from genomic DNA by multiplex PCR using the deep immunoSEQ assay. Extracted genomic DNA from each cell subset was distributed evenly across all wells of several immunoSEQ 96-well plates, and each plate was treated as a replicate. For sorted subsets, approximately 200 ng of genomic DNA, equivalent to 25,000 to 35,000 T cell genomes, went into each replicate PCR. Purified libraries were measured with a Qubit 3.0 fluorometer, size-checked on a Bioanalyzer 2100, and measured again with the KAPA Library Quantification kit. A separate single-read 150-cycle Illumina NextSeq 550 flow cell was used to sequence each immunoSEQ 96-well plate. The published analysis was carried out like this. The immunoSEQ output contained only junctional sequences without quality scores, so filtering could not match that applied to full-length reads. Sequences were annotated with PyIR, a Python wrapper for IgBLAST v1.9, and V/J genes and CDR3 were assigned using IMGT germline references. Reads with weak V/J assignments (E-value above 1e-6), missing CDR3, stop codons, out-of-frame junctions, or ambiguous translated residues were removed. V3J clonotypes were defined as sequences sharing the same inferred V gene, J gene, and CDR3 amino acid sequence. The percentage overlap between two repertoires was calculated by dividing the number of shared unique clonotypes by the size of the smaller repertoire. Repertoire richness was assessed with RTK rarefaction, the Chao1 estimator, and Recon v2.1 estimates of unobserved clonotypes. Generation probabilities were computed with OLGA for all TCRbeta clonotypes obtained by the gDNA method from a few donors. TCRdb retrieved this table from immuneACCESS and kept in-frame rearrangements only. Not all clones are present; in checked studies, unresolved V genes account for under half, and no reason is known for the remainder. D and trimming come from the DNA, and the V and J calls and clone size come from that table. The sample table holds about 980,000 clones, of which over 60% were seen once. Of the sample, approximately 1.5% is held by the ten largest clones.

Healthy HIV-negative adults with no recently reported acute infections or vaccinations were included as donors. All donors were Caucasian adults living in Nashville, Tennessee, USA. Magnetic negative selection was used to enrich CD4+ T cells, after which naive cells were positively selected on CD45RA and the negative fraction became the memory subset. Blood was collected by leukapheresis, and PBMCs were isolated by Ficoll-Histopaque density gradient centrifugation and then cryopreserved in liquid nitrogen vapor phase. Analytical flow cytometry was used to check the purity and quantity of every magnetically sorted T cell population. Genomic DNA was isolated from every sorted fraction and measured by UV absorbance on a Nanodrop 2000c. With respect to this clone: It lacks a known antigen. Base qualities are missing; no much larger clone stands one base away.

A distance of 6 bases separates the germline ends of V and J, which lose 2 bases and 0 bases respectively. The CDR3 starts with the cysteine, ends with the phenylalanine, and has 15 residues. The only DNA kept is the CDR3, 45 bases in frame from the first base. Via the germline V gene, CDR1 is SGDLS and CDR2 YYNGEE. The V and J genes are TRBV9 and TRBJ2-6, with an unclear D gene assignment. The sequence was obtained from a man between 18 and 29 years old in good health. The material sequenced was memory CD4+ T cells sorted from blood. According to the study, the label for this sample's cell subset or site signals: CD45RA-negative fraction. The encoded CDR3 is CASSVQSSGANVLTF. The DNA is TGTGCCAGCAGCGTGCAGAGCTCTGGGGCCAACGTCCTGACTTTC.